This TCR beta chain is drawn from a study of blood T cells in healthy people across ages. V lost 4 bases and J 4 bases, leaving 14 bases between the germline ends. Germline V CDR1 and CDR2: SGHRS, YFSETQ. CDR3 length equals 14 residues. A word on this clonotype: What it binds is not known.

Overall study results and limits: Long-lived donors had more naive CD4+ cells and higher diversity than aged donors.

Sample-barcoded 5' priming and a J-beta primer mix drove a second PCR of roughly 6 to 12 cycles. One entry per CDR3 protein, called by TCRdb with MiXCR from the 5' RACE reads. The data contain some 710,000 distinct CDR3 sequences, 22% of them singletons. This receptor was obtained from a man aged 70-80 years in good health. The sequenced sample was blood. V and J are TRBV5-1 and TRBJ1-1, with D possibly being TRBD1 (6 bases). This CDR3 is CASSTPQGSTEAFF. The DNA for the CDR3 is TGCGCCAGCAGCACCCCCCAGGGGAGCACTGAAGCTTTCTTT.